The entry below describes one T cell receptor beta chain. Its antigen is not identified. This specimen comes from a study of B cell selection in AIRE deficiency. Authors' methods: Around 5x10^4 patient and roughly 9.6x10^4 healthy donor TCRbeta sequences came from Tregs. Method: immunoSEQ multiplex PCR; TCRdb's copy keeps in-frame clones and lacks some. The V and J calls and clone size were taken over from that table, and D and trimming were inferred from the DNA. The table records 28,000 or so clones, 80% to 95% of them present only once. Germline V CDR1 and CDR2: SEHNR, FQNEAQ (reference sequence). The CDR3 sequence is 16 residues long. Trimming removed 1 base from V and 0 bases from J; junction bases left unmatched: 4. Study-wide results and limits: Roughly 29% of healthy-donor shared Treg TCRbeta sequences appeared in patient Tconv cells. Shorter CDR3s marked shared Treg sequences, biased toward few non-templated insertions.

Sorted regulatory T cells were CD4-positive, CD25-high and CD127-low or negative. Unrelated healthy donors provided the controls. This rearrangement joins TRBV7-9 to TRBJ2-3; 7 bases are a match to TRBD1. Sequences were obtained from CD4+CD25+ Tregs sorted from PBMCs. The TCR comes from a human donor in good health. The CDR3 DNA follows: TGTGCCAGCAGCTTAGGAACAGGGGTTAGCACAGATACGCAGTATTTT. Translating gives CASSLGTGVSTDTQYF.